This T cell receptor beta chain was captured by sequencing in a study of blood T cell repertoires in COVID-19. Study details: The samples span acute and convalescent COVID-19 from the United States, Italy and Spain. PBMCs, B-cell-depleted T cells, or T cells provided the cDNA or gDNA that made up the material.

Original data processing: Amplification of reference gene primers provided the estimated nucleated cell counts. TCRdb's copy holds only in-frame clones and misses some; the assay was immunoSEQ multiplex PCR. The DNA was the basis for D and trimming; V, J and clone size are from that table. The table records some 150,000 clones, about 85% of them present only once. The receptor's source is a woman in her fifties or sixties with active or convalescent COVID-19. Material: peripheral blood.

The CDR3 nucleotides read TGTGCCAGCAGCTATCAACAGGGTGCCGGGGAGCTGTTTTTT. It translates to CASSYQQGAGELFF. The V call is TRBV6-2 or TRBV6-3, the J call TRBJ2-2, with D possibly matching TRBD1 (6 bases). Looked up from germline, CDR1 is MNHEY and CDR2 is SVGEGT. V shed 6 bases and J shed 6 bases, with 14 bases lying between them. This CDR3 spans 14 amino acids.